This TCR beta chain appears in the sequencing data of a study of blood T cell repertoires in COVID-19 (dated by TCRdb to 2020 to 2022). In terms of the full investigation: Samples covering the acute and convalescent phases of COVID-19 were provided by collaborators in the United States, Italy and Spain. The material from the prospective study consisted of cDNA or gDNA derived from T cells, B-cell-depleted T cells, or PBMCs. The dataset comprised deeply sampled blood TCRbeta repertoires from subjects exposed to, actively infected with, or recovered from COVID-19. The repertoires were released in a freely available public database meant as a resource for research on the immune response to SARS-CoV-2. Samples came from the ongoing ImmuneRACE study (first 160 participants) plus 1,254 subjects from 6 global collaborators. Nearly every sample came with metadata listing a de-identified subject ID, COVID-19 status, age in years and sex. Where available, HLA class I and class II types were taken from metadata supplied by the sample provider and were not determined by assay-based typing. Study-wide findings and limitations: How much clinical and demographic metadata was included differed by source and by participant, and the metadata was provided uncurated.

Each collaborating institution followed its own protocols to collect whole blood in K2EDTA tubes. For TCRbeta analysis, collaborators shipped samples as frozen whole blood, isolated PBMCs, or DNA extracted from either of those sample types. TCRbeta CDR3 regions were amplified from genomic DNA by means of the immunoSEQ Assay, a bias-controlled multiplex PCR. As for how the authors treated the data: Within the assay, amplification of reference gene primers was used to estimate how many nucleated cells each sample contained. To quantify the absolute abundance of each unique TCRbeta CDR3 rearrangement, sequence reads were collapsed and filtered. For each sample, productive Simpson clonality was calculated as the square root of Simpson's diversity index over productive rearrangements. TCRdb retrieved this table from immuneACCESS and kept in-frame rearrangements only. Not all clones are present; in checked studies, unresolved V genes account for under half, and no reason is known for the remainder. V and J calls and clone size come straight from that table; D and trimming were deduced from the DNA. The sample data list under 80,000 clones, and about 86% of these were observed just once. Around 4.4% of the sample is in the top ten clones.

On this clone: What antigen it recognizes has not been identified. The sample holds no much larger clone one base away, and base qualities are not on file.

The CDR3, cysteine through phenylalanine, is 15 amino acids long. Only the CDR3 DNA is retained, 45 bases long and in frame from the first base. V and J lose 1 base and 2 bases, and a span of 10 bases separates them. CDR1 and CDR2, looked up from the germline V gene (reference sequence), are LNHDA and SQIVND. The TCR originated in a man in his fifties or sixties with active COVID-19. The receptor chain draws on TRBV19 and TRBJ2-3, with the D gene uncertain. Material: peripheral blood. In nucleotides, the sequence is TGTGCCAGTAGTATAGGAGATCGAGACACAGATACGCAGTATTTT. Its translation reads: CASSIGDRDTDTQYF.